Below are 7 T cell receptor beta chains sequenced from a single sample in a study of regulatory T cells in long-lasting Graves disease. Construction of the TCR beta libraries employed iRepertoire HTBI primers in conjunction with Arm-PCR of CDR3 regions. TCRdb analysed the multiplex PCR reads with MiXCR anew, one entry per CDR3 protein. The sample shows a few hundred thousand distinct CDR3 sequences, about 13% of them seen only once. Time point here: newly diagnosed GD, antithyroid drugs for less than 3 months. Extracted PBMC RNA gave rise to the TCR library. This sample also belongs to another study, concerning T cells in Graves' hyperthyroidism and ophthalmopathy.

The sequences come from peripheral blood mononuclear cells (PBMCs), collected at new diagnosis, from a patient treated with antithyroid drugs. The receptors derive from a man younger than 40 with Graves disease.

Details on this clonotype: With a much larger clone just one base away, this may be a read error. CDR3 residues: CASSFRQGVMNTEVFF. CDR3 in DNA: TGTGCCAGCAGCTTCAGACAGGGGGTAATGAACACTGAAGTTTTCTTT. The V gene is TRBV7-9, the J gene TRBJ1-1; 9 bases match TRBD1. CDR1 SEHNR and CDR2 FQNEAQ come from the germline V gene (reference sequence). The CDR3 consists of 16 residues.

The chain joins TRBV6-1 to TRBJ1-4, with D possibly being TRBD1 (6 bases). Germline V gene data show CDR1 as MNHNS and CDR2 as SASEGT. Trimming took 6 bases from V and 7 from J, leaving 12 bases between them. The CDR3 has 13 residues. CDR3 loop: CASSGGQIEKLFF. The CDR3 DNA reads TGTGCCAGCAGCGGAGGACAGATTGAAAAACTGTTTTTT.

This chain links TRBV2 with TRBJ1-2; unclear D gene. The CDR3 covers 11 residues. Trimming pared 7 bases from V and 7 bases from J, leaving 10 bases between. Looked up from germline, CDR1 is SNHLY and CDR2 is FYNNEI. In DNA form, the CDR3 reads TGTGCCAGCATTCGGCGAGGTGGCTACACCTTC. Protein sequence: CASIRRGGYTF.

About this clonotype: A read error may be the cause here, since a much bigger clone is one base away. The genes are TRBV7-2 and TRBJ2-5, with D maybe TRBD2 (5 bases). The CDR3 covers 13 residues. The germline V gene has CDR1 SGHTA and CDR2 FQGNSA. The CDR3 sequence: CASSPGWQETQCF. CDR3 sequence (DNA): TGTGCCAGCAGCCCGGGATGGCAAGAGACCCAGTGCTTC. The full variable domain, in which reference TRBV7-2 and TRBJ2-5 provide the parts outside the CDR3, is GAGVSQSPSNKVTEKGKDVELRCDPISGHTALYWYRQSLGQGLEFLIYFQGNSAPDKSGLPSDRFSAERTGGSVSTLTIQRTQQEDSAVYLCASSPGWQETQCFGPGTRLLVL.

This clonotype has more than one count but fewer than ten. One base away lies a much larger clone, so this may be a sequencing read error. As the CDR3 is not closed by the conserved phenylalanine or tryptophan, this likely results from a read error. The J gene is TRBJ1-1, the V gene TRBV24-1; 7 bases line up with TRBD1. After removal of 9 bases from V and 4 bases from J, the junction contained 4 bases not matched to a gene. Germline CDR1 KGHDR, CDR2 SFDVKD. The CDR3 loop spans 12 amino acids. CDR3: CATGQEPTEAFL. Written as DNA, the CDR3 is TGTGCCACCGGACAGGAACCCACTGAAGCTTTCCTT.

To note about this clonotype: This may arise from a read error, as a much more abundant clone is one base away. J is TRBJ2-7 and V is TRBV6-1; 8 bases line up with TRBD2. Germline V gene data show CDR1 as MNHNS and CDR2 as SASEGT. The CDR3 length is 15 residues. CDR3 amino acids: CASTTPRGGSYEEYF. CDR3 in DNA: TGTGCCAGCACCACCCCCCGCGGGGGGTCCTACGAGGAGTACTTC.

This clonotype showed up many times. The chain combines TRBV30 with TRBJ1-5, with 7 bases lining up with TRBD1. The CDR3 is 14 residues long. Germline V CDR1 and CDR2: GTSNPN, SVGIG (reference sequence). Losses at the gene ends were 3 bases for V and 2 bases for J; bases not matched to a gene: 4. CDR3: CAWSTGQGNQPQHF. The CDR3, as DNA: TGTGCCTGGAGCACCGGACAGGGCAATCAGCCCCAGCATTTT.